The rows below give T cell receptor beta chains drawn from one sample of a study of OX40 agonist ivuxolimab in advanced cancers. TCRdb's copy holds only in-frame clones and misses some; the assay was immunoSEQ multiplex PCR. Here the sample spans some 32,000 clones, roughly 89% being singletons. The starting material was CD4+ or CD8+ T cells sorted from blood, obtained in a trial of the OX40 agonist ivuxolimab. These receptors all come from an adult with an advanced solid tumor such as melanoma, head and neck, liver or kidney cancer. The CDR3 runs from the conserved cysteine through the conserved F or W. The order of the fields is D gene, V gene, clone size, J gene, CDR3 DNA, CDR3 protein. A D gene is named only where the DNA matches it firmly. Not all rows give a size; the values are once, few, many and, for expanded clones, a class.

D gene: .; V gene: TRBV28; clone size: .; J gene: TRBJ2-1; CDR3 DNA: TGTGCCAGCAGTTTCAGGGTTCGGGGTTCTGAGCAGTTCTTC; CDR3 protein: CASSFRVRGSEQFF
D gene: .; V gene: TRBV2; clone size: .; J gene: TRBJ1-2; CDR3 DNA: TGTGCAGGATTACAGGTCCCTCATGATGGCTACACCTTC; CDR3 protein: CAGLQVPHDGYTF
D gene: .; V gene: TRBV11-1; clone size: .; J gene: TRBJ2-7; CDR3 DNA: TGTGCCAGCAGCCCCCGTCAGGGTAGCGCATCCTACGAGCAGTACTTC; CDR3 protein: CASSPRQGSASYEQYF
D gene: .; V gene: TRBV25-1; clone size: .; J gene: TRBJ1-2; CDR3 DNA: TGTGCCAGCAGTGTGAGGGGCGGCTACACCTTC; CDR3 protein: CASSVRGGYTF
D gene: TRBD1; V gene: TRBV28; clone size: .; J gene: TRBJ1-5; CDR3 DNA: TGTGCCAGCATTAGTCATCGAGGGACAGGGATTGATCAGCCCCAGCATTTT; CDR3 protein: CASISHRGTGIDQPQHF
D gene: .; V gene: TRBV13; clone size: few; J gene: TRBJ2-7; CDR3 DNA: TGTGCCAGCAGCTTGTCGGGCCGCGCCTACGAGCAGTACTTC; CDR3 protein: CASSLSGRAYEQYF
D gene: TRBD2; V gene: TRBV7-9; clone size: .; J gene: TRBJ2-1; CDR3 DNA: TGTGCCAGCAGCCCTCCGGGACTAGTACACGAGCAGTTCTTC; CDR3 protein: CASSPPGLVHEQFF
D gene: .; V gene: TRBV7-9; clone size: once; J gene: TRBJ2-7; CDR3 DNA: TGTGCCAGCACGAGTGTGGCGCAGGGCGAGCAGTACTTC; CDR3 protein: CASTSVAQGEQYF
D gene: .; V gene: TRBV19; clone size: .; J gene: TRBJ1-2; CDR3 DNA: TGTGCCAGTAAGGTTGCAGGGTCGGGCTATGGCTACACCTTC; CDR3 protein: CASKVAGSGYGYTF
D gene: .; V gene: TRBV7-8; clone size: .; J gene: TRBJ2-2; CDR3 DNA: TGTGCCAGCAGCGACGGGGTGAACACCGGGGAGCTGTTTTTT; CDR3 protein: CASSDGVNTGELFF
D gene: TRBD1; V gene: TRBV27; clone size: .; J gene: TRBJ2-7; CDR3 DNA: TGTGCCAGCAGTTCCCGGGACAGGGGGGGATACGAGCAGTACTTC; CDR3 protein: CASSSRDRGGYEQYF
D gene: .; V gene: TRBV9; clone size: .; J gene: TRBJ1-5; CDR3 DNA: TGTGCCAGCAGCGACCACCCAAGCAATCAGCCCCAGCATTTT; CDR3 protein: CASSDHPSNQPQHF
D gene: .; V gene: TRBV27; clone size: .; J gene: TRBJ2-5; CDR3 DNA: TGTGCCAGCAGTTTCCCAGGGTCAGAGACCCAGTACTTC; CDR3 protein: CASSFPGSETQYF
D gene: TRBD1; V gene: TRBV5-4; clone size: .; J gene: TRBJ1-5; CDR3 DNA: TGTGCCAGCAGCTCACTGACAGGGACGGGCAATCAGCCCCAGCATTTT; CDR3 protein: CASSSLTGTGNQPQHF
D gene: .; V gene: TRBV6-5; clone size: .; J gene: TRBJ2-1; CDR3 DNA: TGTGCCAGCAGACCCGGGACCGGCAATGAGCAGTTCTTC; CDR3 protein: CASRPGTGNEQFF
D gene: .; V gene: TRBV5-1; clone size: .; J gene: TRBJ2-3; CDR3 DNA: TGCGCCAGCAGCTCGGAACTAGCTCGAAGGTCAGATACGCAGTATTTT; CDR3 protein: CASSSELARRSDTQYF
D gene: .; V gene: TRBV30; clone size: medium-sized; J gene: TRBJ2-1; CDR3 DNA: TGTGCCTGGGAACAGGGTGCTACGGGAGAAAACTACAATGAGCAGTTCTTC; CDR3 protein: CAWEQGATGENYNEQFF